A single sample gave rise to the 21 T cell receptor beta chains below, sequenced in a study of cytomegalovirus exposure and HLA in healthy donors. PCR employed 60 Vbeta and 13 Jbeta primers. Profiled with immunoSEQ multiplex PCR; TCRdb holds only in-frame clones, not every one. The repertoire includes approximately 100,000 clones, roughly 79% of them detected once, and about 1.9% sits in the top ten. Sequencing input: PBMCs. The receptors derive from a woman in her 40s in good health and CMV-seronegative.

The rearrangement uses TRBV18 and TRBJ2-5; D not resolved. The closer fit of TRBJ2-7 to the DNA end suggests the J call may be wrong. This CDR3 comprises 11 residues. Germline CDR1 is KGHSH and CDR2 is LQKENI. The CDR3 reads CASSTDYEQYF. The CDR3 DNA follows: TGTGCCAGCTCAACCGACTACGAGCAGTACTTC.

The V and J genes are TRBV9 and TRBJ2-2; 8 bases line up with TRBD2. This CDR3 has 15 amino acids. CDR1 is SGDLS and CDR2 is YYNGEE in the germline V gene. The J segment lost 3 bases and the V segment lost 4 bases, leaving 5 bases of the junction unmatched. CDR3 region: CASSPGTRDTGELFF. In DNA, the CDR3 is TGTGCCAGCAGCCCCGGGACTAGAGACACCGGGGAGCTGTTTTTT. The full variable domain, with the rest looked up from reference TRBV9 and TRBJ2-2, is DSGVTQTPKHLITATGQRVTLRCSPRSGDLSVYWYQQSLDQGLQFLIQYYNGEERAKGNILERFSAQQFPDLHSELNLSSLELGDSALYFCASSPGTRDTGELFFGEGSRLTVL.

The CDR3 is CSVEGGTHYEQYF. CDR3 nucleotides: TGCAGCGTTGAAGGCGGGACGCATTACGAGCAGTACTTC. V usage is TRBV29-1 and J usage is TRBJ2-7, with D maybe TRBD2 (6 bases). This CDR3 contains 13 residues. Germline V gene data show CDR1 as SQVTM and CDR2 as ANQGSEA. The V end was cut by 1 base, the J end by 4 bases, with 11 bases between.

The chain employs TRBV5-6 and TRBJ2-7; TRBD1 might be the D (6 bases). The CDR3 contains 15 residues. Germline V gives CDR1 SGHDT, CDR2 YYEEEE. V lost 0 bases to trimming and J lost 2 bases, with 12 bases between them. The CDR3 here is CASSLAGDRPYEQYF. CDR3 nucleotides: TGTGCCAGCAGCTTGGCTGGTGACAGGCCCTACGAGCAGTACTTC.

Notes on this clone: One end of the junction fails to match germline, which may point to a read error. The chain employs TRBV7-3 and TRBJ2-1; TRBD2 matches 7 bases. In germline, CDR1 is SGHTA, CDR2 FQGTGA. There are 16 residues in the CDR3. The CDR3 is CSSSPKSGVSYNEQFF. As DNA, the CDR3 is TGTTCCAGCAGCCCCAAGAGCGGGGTCTCGTACAATGAGCAGTTCTTC.

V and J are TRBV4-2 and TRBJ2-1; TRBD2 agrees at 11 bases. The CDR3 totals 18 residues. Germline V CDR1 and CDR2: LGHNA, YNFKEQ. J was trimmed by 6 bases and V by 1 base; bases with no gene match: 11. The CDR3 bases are TGTGCCAGCAGCCAAGCCGAACTAGGACTAGCGGGTTCCAATGAGCAGTTCTTC. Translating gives CASSQAELGLAGSNEQFF.

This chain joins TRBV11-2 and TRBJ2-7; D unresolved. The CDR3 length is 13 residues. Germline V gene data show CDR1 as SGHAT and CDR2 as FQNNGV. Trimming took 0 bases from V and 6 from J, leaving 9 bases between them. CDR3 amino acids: CASSLDMAAEQYF. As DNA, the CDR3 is TGTGCCAGCAGCTTAGATATGGCTGCCGAGCAGTACTTC.

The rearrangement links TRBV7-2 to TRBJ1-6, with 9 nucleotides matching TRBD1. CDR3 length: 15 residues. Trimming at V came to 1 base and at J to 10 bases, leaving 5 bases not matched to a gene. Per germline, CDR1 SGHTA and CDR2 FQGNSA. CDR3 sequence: CASSLVGQGNSPLHF. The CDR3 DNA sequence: TGTGCCAGCAGCTTAGTGGGACAGGGAAACTCACCCCTCCACTTT.

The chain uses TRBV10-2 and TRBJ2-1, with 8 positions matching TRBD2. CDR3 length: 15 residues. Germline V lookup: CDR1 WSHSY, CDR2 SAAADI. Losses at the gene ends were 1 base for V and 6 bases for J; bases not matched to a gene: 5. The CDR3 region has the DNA TGCGCCAGCAGTGAGTTACAGGGACTAGTCAATGAGCAGTTCTTC. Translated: CASSELQGLVNEQFF.

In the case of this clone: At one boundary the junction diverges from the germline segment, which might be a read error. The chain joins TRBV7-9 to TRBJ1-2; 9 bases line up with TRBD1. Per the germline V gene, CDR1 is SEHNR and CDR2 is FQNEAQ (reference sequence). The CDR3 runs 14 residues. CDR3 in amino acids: CSSSWDREVYGYTF. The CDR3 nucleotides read TGTTCCAGCAGCTGGGACAGGGAGGTCTATGGCTACACCTTC.

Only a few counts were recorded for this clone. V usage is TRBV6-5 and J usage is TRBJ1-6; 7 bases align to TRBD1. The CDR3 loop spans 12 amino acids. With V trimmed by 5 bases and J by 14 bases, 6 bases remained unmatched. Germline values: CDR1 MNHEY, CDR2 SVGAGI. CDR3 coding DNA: TGTGCCAGCAGTACCCCAGGGGGAGCCCTCCACTTT. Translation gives CASSTPGGALHF.

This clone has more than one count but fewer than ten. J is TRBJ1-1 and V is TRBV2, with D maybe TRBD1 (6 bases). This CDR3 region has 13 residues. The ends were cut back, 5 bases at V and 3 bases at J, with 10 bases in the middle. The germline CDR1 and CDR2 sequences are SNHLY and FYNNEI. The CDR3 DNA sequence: TGTGCCAGCAGTTACAGGGTGCACACTGAAGCTTTCTTT. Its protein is CASSYRVHTEAFF.

In DNA, the CDR3 is TGTGCCAGCAGCGTTGGGTCCGCGGCCTATGGCTACACCTTC. It translates to CASSVGSAAYGYTF. The chain recombines TRBV9 with TRBJ1-2; no clear D. The CDR3 totals 14 residues. Germline V gene sequence: CDR1 SGDLS, CDR2 YYNGEE. V was clipped by 2 bases and J by 4 bases, with 12 bases between them.

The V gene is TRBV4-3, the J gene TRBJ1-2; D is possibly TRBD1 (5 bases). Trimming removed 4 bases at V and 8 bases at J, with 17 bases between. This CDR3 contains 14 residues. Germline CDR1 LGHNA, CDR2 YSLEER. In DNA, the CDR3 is TGCGCCAGCAGCCCGGGGACCCTCGGGAGGGGCTACACCTTC. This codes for CASSPGTLGRGYTF.

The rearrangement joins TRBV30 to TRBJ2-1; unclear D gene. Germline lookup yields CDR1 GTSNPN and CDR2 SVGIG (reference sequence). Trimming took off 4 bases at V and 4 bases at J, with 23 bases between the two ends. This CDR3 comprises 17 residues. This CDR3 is CAWTTALGSNIYNEQFF. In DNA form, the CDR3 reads TGTGCCTGGACTACCGCCCTAGGATCCAATATATACAATGAGCAGTTCTTC.

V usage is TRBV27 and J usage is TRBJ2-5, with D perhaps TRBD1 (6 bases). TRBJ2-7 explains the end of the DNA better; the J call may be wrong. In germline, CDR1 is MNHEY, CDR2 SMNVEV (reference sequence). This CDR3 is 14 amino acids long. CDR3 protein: CASSFMAGAYEQYF. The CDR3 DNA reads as TGTGCCAGCAGTTTTATGGCAGGGGCCTACGAGCAGTACTTC.

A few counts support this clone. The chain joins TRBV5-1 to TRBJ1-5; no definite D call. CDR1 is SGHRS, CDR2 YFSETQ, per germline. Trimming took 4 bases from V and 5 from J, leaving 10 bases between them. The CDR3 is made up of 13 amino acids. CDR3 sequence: CASSKTADQPQHF. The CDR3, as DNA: TGCGCCAGCAGCAAAACAGCCGATCAGCCCCAGCATTTT.

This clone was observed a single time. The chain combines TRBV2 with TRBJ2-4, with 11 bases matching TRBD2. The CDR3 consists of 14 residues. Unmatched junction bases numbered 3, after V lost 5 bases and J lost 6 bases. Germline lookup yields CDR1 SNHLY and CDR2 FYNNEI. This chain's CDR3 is CASSLAGGVNIQYF. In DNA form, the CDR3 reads TGTGCCAGCAGTCTAGCGGGAGGTGTAAACATTCAGTACTTC.

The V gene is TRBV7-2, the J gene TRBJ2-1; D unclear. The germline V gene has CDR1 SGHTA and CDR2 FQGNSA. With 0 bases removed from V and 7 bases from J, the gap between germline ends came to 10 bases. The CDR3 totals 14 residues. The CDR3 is CASSLANGANEQFF. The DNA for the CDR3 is TGTGCCAGCAGCTTAGCGAACGGTGCGAATGAGCAGTTCTTC. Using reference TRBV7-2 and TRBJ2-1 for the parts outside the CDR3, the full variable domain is GAGVSQSPSNKVTEKGKDVELRCDPISGHTALYWYRQSLGQGLEFLIYFQGNSAPDKSGLPSDRFSAERTGGSVSTLTIQRTQQEDSAVYLCASSLANGANEQFFGPGTRLTVL.

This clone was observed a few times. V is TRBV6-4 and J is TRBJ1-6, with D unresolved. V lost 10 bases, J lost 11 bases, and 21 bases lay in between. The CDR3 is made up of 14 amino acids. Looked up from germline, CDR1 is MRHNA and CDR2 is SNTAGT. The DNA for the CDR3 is TGTGCCACCTCTTTGGACTACACACAAACACCCCTCCACTTT. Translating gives CATSLDYTQTPLHF.

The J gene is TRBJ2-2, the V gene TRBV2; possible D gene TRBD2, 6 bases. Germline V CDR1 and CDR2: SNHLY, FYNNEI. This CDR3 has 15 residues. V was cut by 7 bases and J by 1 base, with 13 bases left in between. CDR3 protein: CASNQGLLNTGELFF. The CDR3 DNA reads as TGTGCCAGCAACCAGGGACTCTTGAACACCGGGGAGCTGTTTTTT. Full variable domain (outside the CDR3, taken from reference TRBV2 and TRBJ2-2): EPEVTQTPSHQVTQMGQEVILRCVPISNHLYFYWYRQILGQKVEFLVSFYNNEISEKSEIFDDQFSVERPDGSNFTLKIRSTKLEDSAMYFCASNQGLLNTGELFFGEGSRLTVL.